One and the same sample provided the 3 T cell receptor beta chains below, sequenced in a study of T cell responses to AZD1222 COVID-19 vaccine. Clones were read by immunoSEQ multiplex PCR, and TCRdb kept only the in-frame ones, dropping some. The sample contains 150,000 to 200,000 clones, around 95% of which appear only once. Source: peripheral blood, taken on day 0 of AZD1222 vaccination. All receptors come from an adult in good health.

The J gene is TRBJ1-1, the V gene TRBV14; no clear D gene. V was trimmed by 0 bases and J by 8 bases, leaving 10 bases between them. The CDR3 covers 13 residues. Germline V CDR1 and CDR2: SGHDN, FVKESK. Here the CDR3 reads CASSQDWALEAFF. CDR3 DNA: TGTGCCAGCAGCCAAGATTGGGCCTTAGAAGCTTTCTTT.

V and J are TRBV10-3 and TRBJ2-7; D is undetermined. Trimming cost V 3 bases and J 5 bases, with 8 bases left between them. CDR1 and CDR2 (germline): ENHRY, SYGVKD. The CDR3 has 12 amino acids. The CDR3 nucleotides are TGTGCCATCAGTGACAAAATCCACGAGCAGTACTTC. Protein product: CAISDKIHEQYF.

This rearrangement joins TRBV6-5 to TRBJ2-5, with D possibly matching TRBD2 (5 bases). Germline V lookup: CDR1 MNHEY, CDR2 SVGAGI. Trimming took off 8 bases at V and 1 base at J, with 11 bases between the two ends. The CDR3 consists of 13 residues. Here the CDR3 reads CASGGLPQETQYF. CDR3 nucleotides: TGTGCCAGCGGAGGTCTTCCCCAAGAGACCCAGTACTTC.